This TCR beta chain was documented in a study of graft-versus-host responses after intestinal transplantation. Sequencing used immunoSEQ multiplex PCR; TCRdb keeps in-frame clones, though not all of them. The sample holds 65,000 to 100,000 clones, about 90% seen once. Comments on this clone: No antigen is known for it.

The CDR3 spans 14 residues. The V end was cut by 4 bases, the J end by 2 bases, with 12 bases between. Germline CDR1 is ENHRY and CDR2 is SYGVKD. Sample: unstimulated CD8+ T cells sorted from spleen or lymph node cells, taken before transplant. The chain combines TRBV10-3 with TRBJ2-7; D is perhaps TRBD1 (5 bases). The sequence derives from a human donor who was the organ donor for an intestinal transplant. In nucleotides, the CDR3 is TGTGCCATCAGTGCCCCTGGACAAACCTACGAGCAGTACTTC. Protein product: CAISAPGQTYEQYF.